This T cell receptor (beta chain) comes out of a study of cytomegalovirus exposure and HLA in healthy donors. The V gene's germline CDR1 is SGHTS and CDR2 YDEGEE. This CDR3 has 13 residues. Trimming stripped 2 bases from V and 9 bases from J, with 15 bases between. Study-level results: The study dropped some indistinguishable V segments, TRBV6-2 and TRBV6-3 among them.

PCR involved 60 Vbeta and 13 Jbeta primers. Repertoires were generated with immunoSEQ multiplex PCR, while TCRdb's copy carries only in-frame clones and drops some. This sample carries 150,000 to 200,000 clones, 81% of them seen once, and the ten largest clones take 3.8%. About this clone itself: What it binds is unknown.

Sample: PBMCs. The chain couples TRBV5-8 to TRBJ2-7, with TRBD1 as a possible D gene (5 bases). This clonotype was obtained from a man aged 45 to 65 in good health and CMV-seronegative. The CDR3 sequence is CASSLTGSGGQYF. CDR3 coding DNA: TGTGCCAGCAGCTTAACAGGATCCGGCGGGCAGTACTTC. Together with reference TRBV5-8 and TRBJ2-7, the CDR3 gives the full variable domain: EAGVTQSPTHLIKTRGQQATLRCSPISGHTSVYWYQQALGLGLQFLLWYDEGEERNRGNFPPRFSGRQFPNYSSELNVNALELEDSALYLCASSLTGSGGQYFGPGTRLTVT.